This T cell receptor beta chain was documented in a study of blood T cell repertoires in COVID-19. This CDR3 spans 16 amino acids. Germline-derived CDR1 and CDR2 are SGDLS and YYNGEE. Germline trimming cut 3 bases from V and 7 bases from J; bases unmatched to any gene: 6. TCRdb's table, derived via immunoSEQ multiplex PCR, lists solely in-frame clones and lacks some. In the table there are 160,000 or so clones, about 84% of which are singletons. Living in roughly 23 US areas, the participants were between roughly 18 and 90 years of age. The J gene is TRBJ2-1, the V gene TRBV9; 14 nucleotides line up with TRBD2. This TCR was recovered from a middle-aged woman with acute COVID-19. The source material was PBMCs or T cells enriched from blood (not recorded which). CDR3 loop: CASSAGGLAGGNEQFF. In nucleotides, the CDR3 is TGTGCCAGCAGCGCAGGAGGACTAGCGGGAGGAAATGAGCAGTTCTTC.